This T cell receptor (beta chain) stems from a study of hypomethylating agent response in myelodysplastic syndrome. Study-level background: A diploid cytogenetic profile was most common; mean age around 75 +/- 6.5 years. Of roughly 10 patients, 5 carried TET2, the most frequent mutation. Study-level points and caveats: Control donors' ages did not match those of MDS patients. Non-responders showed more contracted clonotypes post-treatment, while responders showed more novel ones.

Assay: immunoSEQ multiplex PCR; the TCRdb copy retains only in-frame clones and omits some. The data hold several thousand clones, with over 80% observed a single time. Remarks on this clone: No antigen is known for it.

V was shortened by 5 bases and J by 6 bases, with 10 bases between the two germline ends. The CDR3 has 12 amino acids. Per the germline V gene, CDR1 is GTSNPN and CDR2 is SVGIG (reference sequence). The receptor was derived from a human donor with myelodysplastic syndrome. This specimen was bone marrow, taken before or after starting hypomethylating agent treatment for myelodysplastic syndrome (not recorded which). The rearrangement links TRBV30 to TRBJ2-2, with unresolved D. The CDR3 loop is CAWSPWPGELFF. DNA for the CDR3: TGTGCCTGGTCCCCTTGGCCCGGGGAGCTGTTTTTT.